Following are 30 T cell receptor beta chains from one sample sequenced in a study of cytomegalovirus exposure and HLA in healthy donors. PCR used 60 Vbeta primers and 13 Jbeta primers. Assay used: immunoSEQ multiplex PCR; TCRdb lists only in-frame clones, some missing. The sample has more than 100,000 clones; about 80% are singletons. The sequenced material came from PBMCs. These receptors originate from a female donor in good health and CMV-seropositive.

The chain uses TRBV28 and TRBJ2-3; the D gene is possibly TRBD2 (6 bases). V was cut by 6 bases and J by 3 bases, with 7 bases left in between. This CDR3 contains 12 residues. CDR1 and CDR2 (germline): MDHEN, SYDVKM. The CDR3 here is CASSLATDTQYF. As DNA, the CDR3 is TGTGCCAGCAGCCTAGCGACAGATACGCAGTATTTT.

This rearrangement joins TRBV5-6 to TRBJ2-7; D gene unclear. V was cut by 0 bases and J by 2 bases, with 12 bases left in between. This CDR3 is built from 15 residues. Germline V lookup: CDR1 SGHDT, CDR2 YYEEEE. DNA for the CDR3: TGTGCCAGCAGCTTGGACAGCAAGGCCGCCTACGAGCAGTACTTC. Translating gives CASSLDSKAAYEQYF.

This rearrangement joins TRBV13 to TRBJ2-3; D is uncertain. V was clipped by 3 bases and J by 5 bases, with 12 bases between them. Germline CDR1 PRHDT, CDR2 FYEKMQ (reference sequence). This CDR3 is built from 14 residues. The CDR3 here is CASSLPLYVDTQYF. Written as DNA, the CDR3 is TGTGCCAGCAGCTTGCCCCTCTACGTAGATACGCAGTATTTT. Together with reference TRBV13 and TRBJ2-3, the CDR3 gives the full variable domain: AAGVIQSPRHLIKEKRETATLKCYPIPRHDTVYWYQQGPGQDPQFLISFYEKMQSDKGSIPDRFSAQQFSDYHSELNMSSLELGDSALYFCASSLPLYVDTQYFGPGTRLTVL.

The count of this clone is one. DNA of the CDR3: TGTGCCTGGAGTGGGGCCCATAGCAATCAGCCCCAGCATTTT. Translating it yields CAWSGAHSNQPQHF. The V and J genes are TRBV30 and TRBJ1-5, with D uncertain. Trimming left V 1 base short and J 0 bases short, with 7 bases between. Germline V CDR1 and CDR2: GTSNPN, SVGIG (reference sequence). This CDR3 is built from 14 residues.

CDR3 nucleotide sequence: TGCGCCAGCAGCCGGGACAGTCCCAATCAGCCCCAGCATTTT. This translates into CASSRDSPNQPQHF. The V call is TRBV5-1, the J call TRBJ1-5; 7 bases match TRBD1. Germline trimming cut 4 bases from V and 3 bases from J; bases unmatched to any gene: 4. Per germline, CDR1 SGHRS and CDR2 YFSETQ. There are 14 residues in the CDR3.

J is TRBJ1-3 and V is TRBV18; D is unclear. CDR1 KGHSH and CDR2 LQKENI come from the germline V gene. Between the trimmed V and J ends, which lost 5 bases and 0 bases, there was a span of 14 bases. CDR3 size: 16 residues. The DNA for the CDR3 is TGTGCCAGCTCAGGAGGCAGCCCCGGCTCTGGAAACACCATATATTTT. Its protein product is CASSGGSPGSGNTIYF.

This chain uses TRBV4-1 with TRBJ1-4; 8 bases map to TRBD1. V lost 0 bases to trimming and J lost 10 bases; unmatched junction nucleotides: 10. Germline V lookup: CDR1 MGHRA, CDR2 YSYEKL. The CDR3 covers 16 residues. This CDR3 reads CASSQENDRGTGKLFF. CDR3 sequence (DNA): TGCGCCAGCAGCCAAGAGAACGACAGGGGTACAGGAAAACTGTTTTTT.

This chain links TRBV5-8 with TRBJ1-6, with D possibly TRBD1 on 5 matching bases. V dropped 1 base and J dropped 7 bases, with 15 bases sitting between them. The CDR3 has 16 amino acids. Germline V gene data show CDR1 as SGHTS and CDR2 as YDEGEE. The chain's CDR3 is CASSLSRDSRNSPLHF. CDR3 nucleotides: TGTGCCAGCAGCTTGAGCCGGGACTCTAGGAATTCACCCCTCCACTTT.

Worth noting for this clone: Other DNA sequences from this sample encode an identical CDR3 as well. V is TRBV7-2 and J is TRBJ1-6; D is uncertain. The V and J ends lost 1 base and 1 base respectively, with 5 bases between them. The length of the CDR3 is 15 residues. CDR1 and CDR2 from the germline V gene are SGHTA and FQGNSA. CDR3 region: CASSLGGSYNSPLHF. The CDR3 bases are TGTGCCAGCAGCTTAGGAGGGTCCTATAATTCACCCCTCCACTTT.

This clone was seen a few times. This chain joins TRBV19 and TRBJ1-5; TRBD1 might be the D (5 bases). The V end lost 2 bases, the J end lost 4 bases, and 18 bases lay between the germline ends. CDR1 is LNHDA and CDR2 is SQIVND in the germline V gene (reference sequence). This CDR3 region has 17 residues. CDR3 sequence: CASSITPGGLGNQPQHF. As DNA, the CDR3 is TGTGCCAGTAGTATAACCCCGGGGGGGTTGGGAAATCAGCCCCAGCATTTT. Variable domain in full (rest from reference TRBV19 and TRBJ1-5): DGGITQSPKYLFRKEGQNVTLSCEQNLNHDAMYWYRQDPGQGLRLIYYSQIVNDFQKGDIAEGYSVSREKKESFPLTVTSAQKNPTAFYLCASSITPGGLGNQPQHFGDGTRLSIL.

This clone was counted a single time. The chain employs TRBV5-1 and TRBJ1-1; a weak D match, TRBD1 (5 bases). Germline V lookup: CDR1 SGHRS, CDR2 YFSETQ. The ends were cut back, 5 bases at V and 0 bases at J, with 11 bases in the middle. The CDR3 totals 14 residues. The CDR3 DNA reads as TGCGCCAGCAGGTCAGGGACTATGAACACTGAAGCTTTCTTT. It yields the protein CASRSGTMNTEAFF.

The V call is TRBV30, the J call TRBJ1-2; D is unresolved. Trimming cost V 1 base and J 8 bases, with 17 bases left between them. Germline V gives CDR1 GTSNPN, CDR2 SVGIG (reference sequence). CDR3 length: 14 residues. The CDR3 nucleotides read TGTGCCTGGAGTGCCTACCCCCGGGTTGAAGGCTACACCTTC. Protein: CAWSAYPRVEGYTF.

J is TRBJ2-5 and V is TRBV6-1, with D unclear. Deletions cut 7 bases from V and 0 bases from J, with 12 bases between. The CDR3 loop spans 14 amino acids. Germline values: CDR1 MNHNS, CDR2 SASEGT. This CDR3 reads CASTPGPYQETQYF. The DNA for the CDR3 is TGTGCCAGCACCCCAGGCCCGTACCAAGAGACCCAGTACTTC.

This rearrangement joins TRBV28 to TRBJ1-4, with D tentatively TRBD1 (5 bases). Germline-derived CDR1 and CDR2 are MDHEN and SYDVKM. V lost 5 bases and J 4 bases, leaving 20 bases between the germline ends. The CDR3 totals 17 residues. The CDR3 bases are TGTGCCAGCAGTGGCCTGGGTGGGCAGGGACTTAATGAAAAACTGTTTTTT. This encodes CASSGLGGQGLNEKLFF.

This clone has more than one count but fewer than ten. V usage is TRBV28 and J usage is TRBJ1-2, with D uncertain. The CDR3 contains 11 residues. CDR1 MDHEN and CDR2 SYDVKM come from the germline V gene. V lost 8 bases and J 8 bases, leaving 12 bases between the germline ends. CDR3 sequence (DNA): TGTGCCAGCTCAACGGGATTAGGCTACACCTTC. Protein product: CASSTGLGYTF.

The V call is TRBV19, the J call TRBJ2-2; TRBD1 agrees at 9 bases. V shed 9 bases, J shed 0 bases, and the junction held 11 bases outside the gene matches. CDR3 size: 17 residues. Germline V CDR1 and CDR2: LNHDA, SQIVND (reference sequence). DNA of the CDR3: TGTGCCAGCGCCCGACAGGGGGAGATCGCGAACACCGGGGAGCTGTTTTTT. This gives the protein CASARQGEIANTGELFF.

V is TRBV5-8 and J is TRBJ2-1; the D is unclear. V gave up 5 bases and J gave up 0 bases, with 12 bases separating them. The CDR3 is 15 residues long. CDR1 SGHTS and CDR2 YDEGEE come from the germline V gene. CDR3 protein: CASSPLLLSYNEQFF. The CDR3 DNA sequence: TGTGCCAGCAGTCCTCTTTTACTCTCCTACAATGAGCAGTTCTTC.

This clone was recorded a few times. This chain uses TRBV4-3 with TRBJ1-4; TRBD1 is a possible D gene (6 bases). The V end lost 1 base, the J end lost 8 bases, and 14 bases lay between the germline ends. In germline, CDR1 is LGHNA, CDR2 YSLEER. This CDR3 has 15 residues. CDR3: CASSQAVGAGEKLFF. In DNA form, the CDR3 reads TGCGCCAGCAGCCAAGCTGTGGGGGCTGGGGAAAAACTGTTTTTT.

J is TRBJ1-1 and V is TRBV18; D possibly corresponds to TRBD1 (5 bases). This CDR3 has 13 residues. The V end lost 5 bases, the J end lost 1 base, and 8 bases lay between the germline ends. The germline CDR1 and CDR2 sequences are KGHSH and LQKENI. The CDR3 region has the DNA TGTGCCAGCTCATCCGGACAGAACACTGAAGCTTTCTTT. Translation: CASSSGQNTEAFF.

This chain connects TRBV5-1 to TRBJ2-2; possible D gene TRBD1, 6 bases. Trimming took off 4 bases at V and 4 bases at J, with 14 bases between the two ends. CDR1 and CDR2 from the germline V gene are SGHRS and YFSETQ. This CDR3 spans 15 amino acids. The CDR3 region has the DNA TGCGCCAGCAGCCCTACTACAGGGACCACCGGGGAGCTGTTTTTT. Translation gives CASSPTTGTTGELFF.

V gene TRBV19 combines with J gene TRBJ2-1; D gene uncertain. Trimming left V 0 bases short and J 0 bases short, with 15 bases between. Per germline, CDR1 LNHDA and CDR2 SQIVND (reference sequence). This CDR3 has 18 residues. CDR3 sequence reads: CASSIDTRNYFSYNEQFF. The CDR3 DNA sequence: TGTGCCAGTAGTATAGACACCCGAAACTATTTCTCCTACAATGAGCAGTTCTTC. Full variable domain (rest looked up from reference TRBV19 and TRBJ2-1): DGGITQSPKYLFRKEGQNVTLSCEQNLNHDAMYWYRQDPGQGLRLIYYSQIVNDFQKGDIAEGYSVSREKKESFPLTVTSAQKNPTAFYLCASSIDTRNYFSYNEQFFGPGTRLTVL.

The table lists this clone with a count of one. The chain uses TRBV25-1 and TRBJ2-1; 8 bases map to TRBD2. Germline values: CDR1 MGHDK, CDR2 SYGVNS. V trimming: 2 bases; J trimming: 5 bases; junction bases outside the gene matches: 5. This CDR3 region has 15 residues. The CDR3 DNA is TGTGCCAGCAGTGAACCCGGGACTAGGAACAATGAGCAGTTCTTC. Its protein is CASSEPGTRNNEQFF.

The rearrangement uses TRBV2 and TRBJ2-7; 7 nucleotides agree with TRBD1. CDR1 is SNHLY, CDR2 FYNNEI, per germline. This CDR3 is built from 13 residues. V lost 7 bases to trimming and J lost 3 bases; unmatched junction nucleotides: 6. CDR3 bases: TGTGCCAGCATCCGACAGGGTTACTACGAGCAGTACTTC. Translation gives CASIRQGYYEQYF.

The rearrangement links TRBV5-1 to TRBJ1-4; 9 bases align to TRBD1. Germline CDR1 is SGHRS and CDR2 is YFSETQ. The CDR3 has 14 residues. V trimming: 4 bases; J trimming: 8 bases; junction bases outside the gene matches: 6. The CDR3 DNA sequence: TGCGCCAGCAGCCCTGGGGACAGGGACGAAAAACTGTTTTTT. Translating gives CASSPGDRDEKLFF.

In its sample, this clone was seen once. The chain couples TRBV7-3 to TRBJ2-1; D is unclear. The germline gives CDR1 SGHTA, CDR2 FQGTGA. Trimming took off 2 bases at V and 2 bases at J, with 13 bases between the two ends. This CDR3 is 16 amino acids long. CDR3 in DNA: TGTGCCAGCAGCTTACGGCCGGGTCCTCCCTACAATGAGCAGTTCTTC. This translates into CASSLRPGPPYNEQFF.

This clone was found once. The V call is TRBV27, the J call TRBJ1-4; tentative D call: TRBD1 (6 bases). V lost 0 bases and J 7 bases, leaving 15 bases between the germline ends. From germline, CDR1 is MNHEY and CDR2 SMNVEV (reference sequence). The CDR3 is 16 residues long. This CDR3 is CASSLSSRVGAEKLFF. The CDR3 DNA sequence: TGTGCCAGCAGTTTATCGTCAAGGGTGGGGGCTGAAAAACTGTTTTTT.

This rearrangement joins TRBV30 to TRBJ1-1; D call uncertain. Trimming took off 2 bases at V and 3 bases at J, with 4 bases between the two ends. There are 11 residues in the CDR3. Germline-derived CDR1 and CDR2 are GTSNPN and SVGIG (reference sequence). The CDR3 DNA reads as TGTGCCTGGAGTCTAGACACTGAAGCTTTCTTT. This translates into CAWSLDTEAFF.

The CDR3 region is CASTRGLAYNEQFF. CDR3 nucleotide sequence: TGTGCCAGCACCCGAGGACTAGCCTACAATGAGCAGTTCTTC. This chain connects TRBV7-2 to TRBJ2-1, with 7 nucleotides matching TRBD2. With V trimmed by 7 bases and J by 2 bases, 5 bases remained unmatched. CDR1 and CDR2 (germline): SGHTA, FQGNSA. This CDR3 contains 14 residues.

This clone was detected a few times. The V call is TRBV5-1, the J call TRBJ2-1, with 8 bases aligning to TRBD2. Germline V lookup: CDR1 SGHRS, CDR2 YFSETQ. V lost 0 bases to trimming and J lost 9 bases; unmatched junction nucleotides: 8. The CDR3 runs 15 residues. CDR3 nucleotide sequence: TGCGCCAGCAGCTTGGAGGTTAGCGGGGTCCTTGAGCAGTTCTTC. Translated: CASSLEVSGVLEQFF. The complete variable domain, with remaining parts taken from reference TRBV5-1 and TRBJ2-1, reads KAGVTQTPRYLIKTRGQQVTLSCSPISGHRSVSWYQQTPGQGLQFLFEYFSETQRNKGNFPGRFSGRQFSNSRSEMNVSTLELGDSALYLCASSLEVSGVLEQFFGPGTRLTVL.

The V gene is TRBV30, the J gene TRBJ1-2; no firm D call. The germline V gene has CDR1 GTSNPN and CDR2 SVGIG (reference sequence). The V gene lost 4 bases and the J gene lost 8 bases, with 14 bases spanning the gap. The CDR3 runs 12 residues. The CDR3 region is CAWTLWGGGYTF. In nucleotides, the CDR3 is TGTGCCTGGACTCTCTGGGGAGGAGGCTACACCTTC. The variable domain in full, completed from reference TRBV30 and TRBJ1-2, reads SQTIHQWPATLVQPVGSPLSLECTVEGTSNPNLYWYRQAAGRGLQLLFYSVGIGQISSEVPQNLSASRPQDRQFILSSKKLLLSDSGFYLCAWTLWGGGYTFGSGTRLTVV.